Following are 17 T cell receptor beta chains from one sample sequenced in a study of T cells after yellow fever vaccination. TCRdb reprocessed the 5' RACE reads with MiXCR, giving one entry per CDR3 protein. Here the sample spans hundreds of thousands of distinct CDR3 sequences, 9.5% to 15% being singletons. The input for sequencing was CD4+ T cells sorted from PBMCs, taken 15 days after the yellow fever booster vaccination. These receptors came from a man aged 18 to 29 who received the YFV17D yellow fever vaccine.

This clonotype came up a few times. This chain uses TRBV2 with TRBJ2-7; 9 nucleotides match TRBD1. The CDR3 has 12 residues. CDR1 SNHLY and CDR2 FYNNEI come from the germline V gene. J lost 7 bases, V lost 8 bases, and 6 bases had no gene match. CDR3 sequence reads: CASRDRVEEQYF. The CDR3 DNA sequence: TGTGCCAGCCGGGACAGGGTGGAAGAGCAGTACTTC.

This clonotype has more than one count but fewer than ten. The chain links TRBV7-2 to TRBJ2-6; TRBD1 or TRBD2 may be the D gene (5 bases each). V shed 4 bases and J shed 0 bases, with 10 bases lying between them. CDR1 is SGHTA, CDR2 FQGNSA, per germline. CDR3 size: 16 residues. CDR3 DNA sequence: TGTGCCAGCAGCTCGGGACCGAGCTCTGGGGCCAACGTCCTGACTTTC. Amino acids: CASSSGPSSGANVLTF. The full variable domain, completed using reference TRBV7-2 and TRBJ2-6, is GAGVSQSPSNKVTEKGKDVELRCDPISGHTALYWYRQSLGQGLEFLIYFQGNSAPDKSGLPSDRFSAERTGGSVSTLTIQRTQQEDSAVYLCASSSGPSSGANVLTFGAGSRLTVL.

The chain recombines TRBV5-8 with TRBJ2-3; 14 nucleotides agree with TRBD2. Germline V gene lookup returns CDR1 SGHTS and CDR2 YDEGEE. J gave up 3 bases and V 4 bases, and 7 bases lay outside the gene matches. The CDR3 covers 17 residues. This CDR3 reads CASSPKGTSGGTDTQYF. The CDR3 DNA reads as TGTGCCAGCAGCCCCAAGGGGACTAGCGGGGGAACAGATACGCAGTATTTT.

This clonotype was picked up a small number of times. The V call is TRBV15, the J call TRBJ2-3; no reliable D call. Trimming removed 2 bases at V and 4 bases at J, with 10 bases between. Germline V gene data show CDR1 as LNHNV and CDR2 as YYDKDF (reference sequence). This CDR3 is built from 14 residues. Here the CDR3 DNA reads TGTGCCACCAGCAGATCCCCGACCGCAGATACGCAGTATTTT. The encoded protein is CATSRSPTADTQYF.

This clonotype was counted only a few times. The rearrangement joins TRBV5-4 to TRBJ2-6, with D possibly being TRBD1 (6 bases). The CDR3 is 17 residues long. V shed 6 bases and J shed 2 bases, with 18 bases lying between them. Germline CDR1 and CDR2: SGHNT and YYREEE (reference sequence). CDR3 in DNA: TGTGCCAGCAACCGACAGGCTCAGTCGACTGGGGCCAACGTCCTGACTTTC. Translated: CASNRQAQSTGANVLTF.

This clonotype was seen more than once but under ten times. V is TRBV4-2 and J is TRBJ1-4; D call uncertain. Trimming shortened V by 7 bases and J by 2 bases, and 8 bases separated the two germline ends. The CDR3 contains 13 residues. Germline CDR1 reads LGHNA; CDR2 reads YNFKEQ. This CDR3 is CASTRATNEKLFF. As DNA, the CDR3 is TGTGCCAGCACCCGCGCGACTAATGAAAAACTGTTTTTT.

This clonotype turned up a few times. The rearrangement links TRBV7-2 to TRBJ1-6; tentative D call: TRBD1 (6 bases). Germline V gene lookup returns CDR1 SGHTA and CDR2 FQGNSA. The CDR3 sequence is 16 residues long. V was pared by 2 bases and J by 4 bases, with 12 bases between. The CDR3 nucleotides are TGTGCCAGCAGCTTATCAGGACAGTTTTATAATTCACCCCTCCACTTT. Its protein is CASSLSGQFYNSPLHF. Full variable domain (missing parts from reference TRBV7-2 and TRBJ1-6): GAGVSQSPSNKVTEKGKDVELRCDPISGHTALYWYRQSLGQGLEFLIYFQGNSAPDKSGLPSDRFSAERTGGSVSTLTIQRTQQEDSAVYLCASSLSGQFYNSPLHFGNGTRLTVT.

The gene calls are TRBV4-3 and TRBJ2-5, with D possibly TRBD2 on 5 matching bases. In germline, CDR1 is LGHNA, CDR2 YSLEER. Trimming removed 1 base from V and 1 base from J, with 19 bases in between. The CDR3 has 18 residues. CDR3 nucleotides: TGCGCCAGCAGCCAAGGGAACTCGGGGTACGGCCTCCAAGAGACCCAGTACTTC. This gives the protein CASSQGNSGYGLQETQYF.

The rearrangement uses TRBV29-1 and TRBJ2-5, with TRBD1 matching over 7 bases. Germline V gene lookup returns CDR1 SQVTM and CDR2 ANQGSEA. The CDR3 contains 13 residues. With 6 bases clipped from V and 4 bases from J, the junction kept 8 bases outside the gene matches. In DNA form, the CDR3 reads TGCAGCGTCATAGACAGGGTGGGAGAGACCCAGTACTTC. It specifies CSVIDRVGETQYF.

This chain connects TRBV7-6 to TRBJ2-3; a weak D match, TRBD2 (5 bases). This CDR3 has 16 residues. V was shortened by 2 bases and J by 0 bases, with 12 bases between the two germline ends. In germline, CDR1 is SGHVS, CDR2 FNYEAQ. In DNA, the CDR3 is TGTGCCAGCAGCTTATCCACGGGATGGAGCACAGATACGCAGTATTTT. It is translated as CASSLSTGWSTDTQYF.

V and J are TRBV7-9 and TRBJ2-4, with 9 bases matching TRBD1. V lost 4 bases to trimming and J lost 4 bases; unmatched junction nucleotides: 2. Germline CDR1 and CDR2: SEHNR and FQNEAQ (reference sequence). The CDR3 spans 14 residues. As DNA, the CDR3 is TGTGCCAGCAGCTCTGACAGGGGGAAAAACATTCAGTACTTC. Translated, it gives CASSSDRGKNIQYF.

The genes are TRBV4-1 and TRBJ2-3; no reliable D call. Trimming pared 1 base from V and 15 bases from J, leaving 17 bases between. This CDR3 spans 13 amino acids. Looked up from germline, CDR1 is MGHRA and CDR2 is YSYEKL. In nucleotides, the CDR3 is TGCGCCAGCAGCCAAGGCCTATCCCGAATTTACTATTTT. It translates to CASSQGLSRIYYF.

This chain joins TRBV5-1 and TRBJ2-5, with 8 positions matching TRBD2. The germline V gene has CDR1 SGHRS and CDR2 YFSETQ. The CDR3 runs to 18 residues. With 2 bases clipped from V and 0 bases from J, the junction kept 12 bases outside the gene matches. CDR3 DNA sequence: TGCGCCAGCAGCTTAGGGGTAGCGGGGAGCCTAAACCAAGAGACCCAGTACTTC. It yields the protein CASSLGVAGSLNQETQYF.

This clonotype was detected only a few times. This chain uses TRBV19 with TRBJ1-6; possible D gene TRBD1, 5 bases. V lost 6 bases, J lost 10 bases, and 13 bases lay in between. The CDR3 extends over 13 amino acids. Germline V gene sequence: CDR1 LNHDA, CDR2 SQIVND (reference sequence). The CDR3 sequence is CASRWRGTSPLHF. The CDR3 coding sequence is TGTGCCAGTAGGTGGAGGGGCACCTCACCCCTCCACTTT. Full variable domain (rest looked up from reference TRBV19 and TRBJ1-6): DGGITQSPKYLFRKEGQNVTLSCEQNLNHDAMYWYRQDPGQGLRLIYYSQIVNDFQKGDIAEGYSVSREKKESFPLTVTSAQKNPTAFYLCASRWRGTSPLHFGNGTRLTVT.

This clonotype was seen more than once but under ten times. The V gene is TRBV12-3 or TRBV12-4, the J gene TRBJ2-7; the match to TRBD2 covers 9 bases. V was pared by 2 bases and J by 7 bases, with 0 bases of the junction left unmatched. The CDR3 contains 12 residues. The DNA for the CDR3 is TGTGCCAGCAGTTTACTAGCGGGGGAGCAGTACGTC. Amino acid sequence: CASSLLAGEQYV.

A few counts support this clonotype. The gene calls are TRBV24-1 and TRBJ2-5; 11 nucleotides align to TRBD1. The CDR3 loop spans 17 amino acids. J lost 2 bases, V lost 5 bases, and 9 bases had no gene match. Germline V gene sequence: CDR1 KGHDR, CDR2 SFDVKD. CDR3 loop: CATSGQTGTGGQETQYF. The CDR3 nucleotides are TGTGCCACCAGTGGCCAGACCGGGACAGGGGGACAAGAGACCCAGTACTTC.

This clonotype was detected a few times. The chain has TRBV5-8 and TRBJ1-4; TRBD1 agrees at 7 bases. The CDR3 has 15 amino acids. In germline, CDR1 is SGHTS, CDR2 YDEGEE. After removal of 3 bases from V and 4 bases from J, the junction contained 6 bases not matched to a gene. Here the CDR3 DNA reads TGTGCCAGCAGCTGGGACAGCGGAAATAATGAAAAACTGTTTTTT. This gives the protein CASSWDSGNNEKLFF.